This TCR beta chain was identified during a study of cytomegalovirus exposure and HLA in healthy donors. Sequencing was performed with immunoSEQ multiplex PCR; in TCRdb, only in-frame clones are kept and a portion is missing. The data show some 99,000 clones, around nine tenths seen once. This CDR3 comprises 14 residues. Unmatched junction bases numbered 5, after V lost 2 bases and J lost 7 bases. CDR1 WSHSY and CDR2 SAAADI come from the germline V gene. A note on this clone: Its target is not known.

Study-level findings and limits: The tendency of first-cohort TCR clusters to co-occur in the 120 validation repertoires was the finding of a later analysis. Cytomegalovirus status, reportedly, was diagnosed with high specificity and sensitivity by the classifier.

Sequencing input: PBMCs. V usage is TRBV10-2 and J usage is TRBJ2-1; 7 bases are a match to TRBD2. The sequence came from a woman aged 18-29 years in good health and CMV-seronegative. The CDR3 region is CASSEAGLGNEQFF. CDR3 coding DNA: TGCGCCAGCAGTGAGGCAGGACTAGGGAATGAGCAGTTCTTC.